The 22 T cell receptor beta chains given below trace back to one sample, sequenced in a study of CD8 T cells in ankylosing spondylitis. One entry per CDR3 protein, called by TCRdb with MiXCR from the 5' RACE reads. The profile covers about 110,000 distinct CDR3 sequences, with 20% to 30% appearing a single time and around 12% taken by the ten largest. Specimen: synovial fluid, either unsorted or a sorted T cell fraction (not recorded which). These receptors were collected from a male donor with ankylosing spondylitis.

This clonotype occurred a few times. V is TRBV20-1 and J is TRBJ2-2; D might be TRBD1 (5 bases). The CDR3 is 15 residues long. Germline CDR1 DFQATT, CDR2 SNEGSKA (reference sequence). V lost 0 bases to trimming and J lost 4 bases, with 12 bases between them. CDR3 in amino acids: CSARDPGLITGELFF. The DNA of the CDR3 is TGCAGTGCTAGAGATCCAGGGTTAATCACCGGGGAGCTGTTTTTT.

This clonotype appeared a few times. The gene calls are TRBV2 and TRBJ1-6, with D possibly being TRBD1 (6 bases). V lost 6 bases and J lost 9, with 15 bases in between. Germline-derived CDR1 and CDR2 are SNHLY and FYNNEI. CDR3 length equals 14 residues. The CDR3 nucleotides are TGTGCCAGCAGAGGTGAACAGGGAGGTTCACCCCTCCACTTT. The encoded protein is CASRGEQGGSPLHF.

The rearrangement joins TRBV12-3 or TRBV12-4 to TRBJ2-5, with D perhaps TRBD2 (6 bases). The CDR3 covers 13 residues. Trimming pared 4 bases from V and 4 bases from J, leaving 10 bases between. The DNA for the CDR3 is TGTGCCAGCAGTTCCGGCGGGGTAGAGACCCAGTACTTC. Translation gives CASSSGGVETQYF.

The chain uses TRBV2 and TRBJ2-6; D is unresolved. From germline, CDR1 is SNHLY and CDR2 FYNNEI. This CDR3 is 15 amino acids long. V was cut by 4 bases and J by 0 bases, with 7 bases left in between. CDR3 sequence (DNA): TGTGCCAGCAGTGTCGGAGTCTCTGGGGCCAACGTCCTGACTTTC. It codes for CASSVGVSGANVLTF.

This clonotype was detected only a few times. The V and J genes are TRBV29-1 and TRBJ2-7; 9 nucleotides line up with TRBD1. V gave up 6 bases and J gave up 4 bases; unmatched junction bases: 7. The CDR3 covers 13 residues. Germline lookup yields CDR1 SQVTM and CDR2 ANQGSEA. The CDR3 here is CSVVGQGRYEQYF. Written as DNA, the CDR3 is TGCAGCGTAGTGGGACAGGGTCGATACGAGCAGTACTTC.

The DNA for the CDR3 is TGTGCCAGCAGCTTAGTTTCCGGGAGTGAGCAGTTCTTC. Translation gives CASSLVSGSEQFF. This chain links TRBV7-2 with TRBJ2-1, with D perhaps matching TRBD2 (6 bases). The V gene's germline CDR1 is SGHTA and CDR2 FQGNSA. V shed 1 base and J shed 9 bases, with 10 bases lying between them. The CDR3 totals 13 residues.

This clonotype was observed a handful of times. Written as DNA, the CDR3 is TGTGCCATCAGTAGCGGGGCCCAATCCTACGAGCAGTACGTC. This translates into CAISSGAQSYEQYV. The chain recombines TRBV10-3 with TRBJ2-7; 7 bases agree with TRBD2. With 5 bases clipped from V and 1 base from J, the junction kept 5 bases outside the gene matches. This CDR3 contains 14 residues. The germline gives CDR1 ENHRY, CDR2 SYGVKD.

This chain connects TRBV4-2 to TRBJ2-1; TRBD2 matches 8 bases. Germline CDR1 reads LGHNA; CDR2 reads YNFKEQ. V lost 2 bases and J lost 0; bases outside the gene matches: 6. There are 17 residues in the CDR3. The CDR3 bases are TGTGCCAGCAGCCAACTTGAACTAGCGGACTCCTACAATGAGCAGTTCTTC. Its translation: CASSQLELADSYNEQFF.

This chain links TRBV12-5 with TRBJ1-1; the D is unclear. This CDR3 has 13 residues. Germline CDR1 LGHNT, CDR2 FRNRAP. Between the trimmed V and J ends, which lost 6 bases and 1 base, there was a span of 9 bases. CDR3 DNA: TGTGCTAGTGGCTCGACAAGGAACACTGAAGCTTTCTTT. It codes for CASGSTRNTEAFF.

This sequence joins TRBV4-1 and TRBJ1-4, with D unclear. The germline V and J ends were trimmed by 1 base and 3 bases, with 12 bases remaining between them. CDR1 and CDR2 from the germline V gene are MGHRA and YSYEKL. The CDR3 is 16 residues long. CDR3 coding DNA: TGCGCCAGCAGCCAAGCCTTAGGGTCAGCTAATGAAAAACTGTTTTTT. Its translation: CASSQALGSANEKLFF.

This clonotype was observed a few times. The rearrangement links TRBV20-1 to TRBJ2-2, with TRBD2 as a possible D gene (6 bases). Trimming took off 0 bases at V and 0 bases at J, with 11 bases between the two ends. There are 16 residues in the CDR3. Germline lookup yields CDR1 DFQATT and CDR2 SNEGSKA (reference sequence). The CDR3 DNA reads as TGCAGTGCTAGAGACCCTAGCGTCCCGAACACCGGGGAGCTGTTTTTT. This translates into CSARDPSVPNTGELFF.

The rearrangement uses TRBV5-1 and TRBJ2-3, with TRBD2 identical over 8 bases. The CDR3 consists of 16 residues. Per the germline V gene, CDR1 is SGHRS and CDR2 is YFSETQ. V gave up 3 bases and J gave up 0 bases; unmatched junction bases: 6. The CDR3: CASSWSGSGSTDTQYF. In DNA, the CDR3 is TGCGCCAGCAGCTGGAGCGGGAGCGGGAGCACAGATACGCAGTATTTT.

The chain is built from TRBV20-1 and TRBJ2-5; 9 nucleotides match TRBD1. V was pared by 5 bases and J by 4 bases, with 11 bases of the junction left unmatched. This CDR3 spans 15 amino acids. Germline-derived CDR1 and CDR2 are DFQATT and SNEGSKA (reference sequence). Here the CDR3 DNA reads TGCAGTGCTCCTGGGGGACAGGGAATCCCAGAGACCCAGTACTTC. Encoded protein: CSAPGGQGIPETQYF.

The rearrangement links TRBV3-1 to TRBJ2-5; 10 bases map to TRBD1. Germline CDR1 and CDR2: LGHDT and YNNKEL (reference sequence). The ends lost 5 bases at V and 5 bases at J; junction bases unmatched: 5. CDR3 length: 14 amino acids. CDR3 sequence reads: CASSDRGRRETQYF. CDR3 sequence (DNA): TGTGCCAGCAGCGACAGGGGGCGCCGGGAGACCCAGTACTTC.

This clonotype was detected only once. The gene calls are TRBV12-3 or TRBV12-4 and TRBJ2-7; 8 bases are a match to TRBD1. The V gene end was trimmed by 5 bases and the J gene end by 4 bases; junction bases not matched to a gene: 10. This CDR3 contains 15 residues. CDR3: CASSPGQGAGYEQYV. The CDR3 coding sequence is TGTGCCAGCAGTCCAGGACAGGGTGCGGGGTACGAGCAGTACGTC.

This chain links TRBV28 with TRBJ2-7; D remains ambiguous. V lost 2 bases and J 6 bases, leaving 8 bases between the germline ends. From germline, CDR1 is MDHEN and CDR2 SYDVKM. The CDR3 is made up of 12 amino acids. The CDR3 reads CASSLPLGEQYF. DNA of the CDR3: TGTGCCAGCAGTTTACCCCTGGGCGAGCAGTACTTC.

This clonotype was picked up many times. Here the CDR3 reads CASTLTGETQYF. DNA of the CDR3: TGTGCCAGCACCCTGACGGGAGAGACCCAGTACTTC. This chain connects TRBV6-2 or TRBV6-3 to TRBJ2-5, with D unclear. Trimming pared 7 bases from V and 4 bases from J, leaving 10 bases between. The CDR3 consists of 12 residues. The V gene's germline CDR1 is MNHEY and CDR2 SVGEGT.

In its sample, this clonotype was seen many times. The chain joins TRBV3-1 to TRBJ2-1; 8 positions match TRBD2. The CDR3 is made up of 15 amino acids. V trimming: 4 bases; J trimming: 12 bases; junction bases outside the gene matches: 14. Per germline, CDR1 LGHDT and CDR2 YNNKEL (reference sequence). This chain's CDR3 is CASSRSLAGPSGQFF. CDR3 DNA: TGTGCCAGCAGCCGAAGTCTAGCGGGTCCCTCTGGGCAGTTCTTC.

CDR3 protein: CAITDRDAIRSGANVLTF. CDR3 DNA: TGTGCCATCACTGACCGGGACGCCATTCGCTCTGGGGCCAACGTCCTGACTTTC. V is TRBV10-3 and J is TRBJ2-6, with D perhaps matching TRBD1 or TRBD2 (5 bases each). V dropped 7 bases and J dropped 0 bases, with 19 bases sitting between them. The CDR3 is made up of 18 amino acids. CDR1 ENHRY and CDR2 SYGVKD come from the germline V gene.

The chain combines TRBV20-1 with TRBJ1-1, with unresolved D. Germline CDR1 and CDR2: DFQATT and SNEGSKA (reference sequence). CDR3 length: 14 amino acids. V lost 5 bases to trimming and J lost 1 base, with 14 bases between them. CDR3 nucleotide sequence: TGCAGTGCTTCTATGCACCTAAGGAACACTGAAGCTTTCTTT. Translation: CSASMHLRNTEAFF.

V and J are TRBV2 and TRBJ2-1; 8 bases line up with TRBD2. Losses at the gene ends were 6 bases for V and 0 bases for J; bases not matched to a gene: 10. This CDR3 spans 17 amino acids. Germline CDR1 and CDR2: SNHLY and FYNNEI. The CDR3 spells CASSPLSSGSSYNEQFF. The CDR3 coding sequence is TGTGCCAGCAGCCCCCTTTCAAGCGGGAGCTCCTACAATGAGCAGTTCTTC. Together with reference TRBV2 and TRBJ2-1, the CDR3 gives the full variable domain: EPEVTQTPSHQVTQMGQEVILRCVPISNHLYFYWYRQILGQKVEFLVSFYNNEISEKSEIFDDQFSVERPDGSNFTLKIRSTKLEDSAMYFCASSPLSSGSSYNEQFFGPGTRLTVL.

The chain employs TRBV29-1 and TRBJ2-1; 9 nucleotides align to TRBD1. Germline CDR1 is SQVTM and CDR2 is ANQGSEA. The CDR3 runs to 16 residues. With V trimmed by 6 bases and J by 0 bases, 9 bases remained unmatched. The CDR3 loop reads CSVTSGTGLSYNEQFF. The CDR3 DNA follows: TGCAGCGTAACCTCCGGGACAGGGCTCTCCTACAATGAGCAGTTCTTC.